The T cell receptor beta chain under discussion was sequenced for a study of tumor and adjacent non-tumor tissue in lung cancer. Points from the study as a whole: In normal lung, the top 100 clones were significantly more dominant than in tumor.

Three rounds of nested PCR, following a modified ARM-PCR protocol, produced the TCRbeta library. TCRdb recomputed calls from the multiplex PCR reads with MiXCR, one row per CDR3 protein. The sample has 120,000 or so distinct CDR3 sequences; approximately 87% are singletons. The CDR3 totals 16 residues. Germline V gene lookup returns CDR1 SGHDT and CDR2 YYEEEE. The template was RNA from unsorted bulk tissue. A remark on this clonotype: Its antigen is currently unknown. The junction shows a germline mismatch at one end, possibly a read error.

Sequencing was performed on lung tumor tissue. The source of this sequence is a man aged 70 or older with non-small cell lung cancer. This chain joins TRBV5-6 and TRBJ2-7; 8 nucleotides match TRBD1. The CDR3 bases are TGTGCTAGAAGCTCCGTTGTCCGGGACAGGACCTACGAGCAGTGCTTC. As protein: CARSSVVRDRTYEQCF. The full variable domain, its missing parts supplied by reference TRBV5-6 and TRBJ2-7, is DAGVTQSPTHLIKTRGQQVTLRCSPKSGHDTVSWYQQALGQGPQFIFQYYEEEERQRGNFPDRFSGHQFPNYSSELNVNALLLGDSALYLCARSSVVRDRTYEQCFGPGTRLTVT.